The 14 T cell receptor beta chains below come from one sample, sequenced in a study of blood T cell repertoires in COVID-19. Libraries were prepared by immunoSEQ multiplex PCR; TCRdb keeps only in-frame clonotypes and omits some of them. The profile shows around 250,000 clones, about 88% of them singletons. Input material: peripheral blood. Every receptor here comes from an older woman with active or convalescent COVID-19.

The chain links TRBV18 to TRBJ1-2, with 12 positions matching TRBD1. Germline CDR1 is KGHSH and CDR2 is LQKENI. Unmatched junction bases numbered 6, after V lost 3 bases and J lost 7 bases. This CDR3 has 15 residues. CDR3 amino acids: CASSPPGTGGSGYTF. The CDR3 coding sequence is TGTGCCAGCTCACCGCCCGGGACAGGGGGCTCTGGCTACACCTTC.

A word on this clone: One end of the junction is discordant with germline, which a read error may explain. V usage is TRBV7-2 and J usage is TRBJ1-1; D remains unclear. Germline values: CDR1 SGHTA, CDR2 FQGNSA. The CDR3 has 13 amino acids. The CDR3 protein is CASSLESRTPGIF. The DNA of the CDR3 is TGTGCCAGCAGCTTAGAATCCCGCACACCGGGGATCTTT.

The chain links TRBV6-5 to TRBJ1-5; D is possibly TRBD1 (5 bases). The CDR3 is 13 amino acids. Germline assignment: CDR1 MNHEY and CDR2 SVGAGI. Between the trimmed V and J ends, which lost 7 bases and 3 bases, there was a span of 10 bases. CDR3 DNA sequence: TGTGCCAGCATCCTCAGGGACAATCAGCCCCAGCATTTT. This translates into CASILRDNQPQHF.

This chain links TRBV4-2 with TRBJ1-1, with 9 bases identical to TRBD1. The CDR3 runs 18 residues. V lost 0 bases, J lost 0 bases, and 8 bases stayed unmatched. CDR1 and CDR2 (germline): LGHNA, YNFKEQ. CDR3: CASSQDALGQGMNTEAFF. DNA for the CDR3: TGTGCCAGCAGCCAAGATGCCCTGGGACAGGGAATGAACACTGAAGCTTTCTTT.

This chain connects TRBV5-4 to TRBJ2-5; the match to TRBD2 covers 7 bases. Germline assignment: CDR1 SGHNT and CDR2 YYREEE (reference sequence). V shed 4 bases and J 5 bases; nucleotides not matched to a gene: 5. The CDR3 loop spans 13 amino acids. The CDR3 sequence: CASSRAGGETQYF. In DNA, the CDR3 is TGTGCCAGCAGCCGCGCCGGGGGGGAGACCCAGTACTTC.

This clone was observed a handful of times. This chain links TRBV10-1 with TRBJ1-1; D might be TRBD1 (5 bases). Per germline, CDR1 WNHNN and CDR2 SYGVQD (reference sequence). V was clipped by 2 bases and J by 6 bases, with 22 bases between them. The CDR3 has 17 residues. This CDR3 reads CASSEGSVGFRVPEAFF. The CDR3 DNA is TGCGCCAGCAGTGAGGGGTCGGTGGGCTTCAGGGTCCCTGAAGCTTTCTTT.

The V gene is TRBV6-4, the J gene TRBJ2-2, with TRBD1 matching over 9 bases. The length of the CDR3 is 17 residues. Germline loops: CDR1 MRHNA, CDR2 SNTAGT. V lost 6 bases and J lost 5; bases outside the gene matches: 13. This CDR3 is CASSRDRDEGPTGELFF. The CDR3 DNA sequence: TGTGCCAGCAGCCGGGACAGGGATGAAGGTCCAACCGGGGAGCTGTTTTTT.

The V and J genes are TRBV21-1 and TRBJ1-3; TRBD1 reflects the table's D call only, with no check against the DNA. TRBV21-1 is termed a pseudogene. This CDR3 contains 15 residues. The CDR3 bases are TGTGCCAGCACCCCAGGTCACAGCTCTGGAAACACCATATATTTT. Protein product: CASTPGHSSGNTIYF.

The chain recombines TRBV7-2 with TRBJ1-4; the D gene is possibly TRBD1 (6 bases). Germline V gives CDR1 SGHTA, CDR2 FQGNSA. This CDR3 has 17 amino acids. Trimming shortened V by 5 bases and J by 0 bases, and 16 bases separated the two germline ends. CDR3 sequence (DNA): TGTGCCAGCAGCGTAGGGAGAGGGGGGGCAACTAATGAAAAACTGTTTTTT. This encodes CASSVGRGGATNEKLFF.

This clone was counted only a few times. Other DNA sequences in this sample translate to the same CDR3. This chain connects TRBV6-5 to TRBJ1-1; D is unresolved. Germline CDR1 reads MNHEY; CDR2 reads SVGAGI. This CDR3 spans 12 amino acids. Trimming took off 5 bases at V and 1 base at J, with 5 bases between the two ends. In DNA, the CDR3 is TGTGCCAGCAGTCGACAGAACACTGAAGCTTTCTTT. The encoded protein is CASSRQNTEAFF.

The chain uses TRBV5-1 and TRBJ1-5; D uncertain. V was cut by 1 base and J by 3 bases, with 8 bases left in between. CDR3 length equals 14 residues. Germline-derived CDR1 and CDR2 are SGHRS and YFSETQ. The CDR3 loop is CASSLSGNNQPQHF. The CDR3 coding sequence is TGCGCCAGCAGCTTGTCGGGGAACAATCAGCCCCAGCATTTT. Based on the CDR3 plus reference TRBV5-1 and TRBJ1-5, the full variable domain is KAGVTQTPRYLIKTRGQQVTLSCSPISGHRSVSWYQQTPGQGLQFLFEYFSETQRNKGNFPGRFSGRQFSNSRSEMNVSTLELGDSALYLCASSLSGNNQPQHFGDGTRLSIL.

V gene TRBV15 combines with J gene TRBJ1-2; D is perhaps TRBD1 (6 bases). Between the trimmed V and J ends, which lost 0 bases and 0 bases, there was a span of 11 bases. CDR3 length equals 16 residues. The germline V gene has CDR1 LNHNV and CDR2 YYDKDF (reference sequence). CDR3 in DNA: TGTGCCACCAGCAGAGACGCCCCAGGGGCTAACTATGGCTACACCTTC. Translated: CATSRDAPGANYGYTF.

The rearrangement joins TRBV4-3 to TRBJ1-6, with D possibly matching TRBD1 (5 bases). Per germline, CDR1 LGHNA and CDR2 YSLEER. Deletions cut 0 bases from V and 9 bases from J, with 15 bases between. This CDR3 is 16 amino acids long. CDR3 sequence reads: CASSQEGWRGASPLHF. The CDR3 nucleotides read TGCGCCAGCAGCCAAGAAGGGTGGAGGGGAGCTTCACCCCTCCACTTT.

This clone turned up a few times. The genes are TRBV10-3 and TRBJ2-3; 7 bases agree with TRBD2. Germline V lookup: CDR1 ENHRY, CDR2 SYGVKD. The ends lost 2 bases at V and 0 bases at J; junction bases unmatched: 11. This CDR3 comprises 18 residues. The CDR3 DNA reads TGTGCCATCAGTGAGGGACCGACGGGGGGATCTAGCACAGATACGCAGTATTTT. This encodes CAISEGPTGGSSTDTQYF.